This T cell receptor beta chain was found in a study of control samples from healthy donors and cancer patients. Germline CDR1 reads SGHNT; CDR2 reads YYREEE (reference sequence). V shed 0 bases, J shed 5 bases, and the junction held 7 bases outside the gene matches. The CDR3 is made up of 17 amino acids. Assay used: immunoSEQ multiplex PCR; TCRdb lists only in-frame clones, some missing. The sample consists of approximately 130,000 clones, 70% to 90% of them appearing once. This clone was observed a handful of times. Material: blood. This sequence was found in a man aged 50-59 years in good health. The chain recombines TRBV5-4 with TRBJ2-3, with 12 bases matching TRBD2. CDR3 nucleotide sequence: TGTGCCAGCAGCTTGGCTAGCGGGGGGGCCTTTGTAGATACGCAGTATTTT. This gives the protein CASSLASGGAFVDTQYF.